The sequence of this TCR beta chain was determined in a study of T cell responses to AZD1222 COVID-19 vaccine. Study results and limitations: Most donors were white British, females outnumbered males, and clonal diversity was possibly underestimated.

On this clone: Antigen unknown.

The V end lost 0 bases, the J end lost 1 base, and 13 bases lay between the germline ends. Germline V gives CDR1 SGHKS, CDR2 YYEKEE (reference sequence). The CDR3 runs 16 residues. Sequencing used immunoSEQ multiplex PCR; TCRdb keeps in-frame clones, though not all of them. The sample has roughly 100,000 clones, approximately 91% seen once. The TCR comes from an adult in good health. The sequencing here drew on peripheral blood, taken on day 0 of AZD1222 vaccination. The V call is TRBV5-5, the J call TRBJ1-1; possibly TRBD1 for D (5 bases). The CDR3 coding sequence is TGTGCCAGCAGCTTGGGCCCGGGGGTGGGGAACACTGAAGCTTTCTTT. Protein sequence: CASSLGPGVGNTEAFF. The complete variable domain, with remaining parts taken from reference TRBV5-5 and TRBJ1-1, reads DAGVTQSPTHLIKTRGQQVTLRCSPISGHKSVSWYQQVLGQGPQFIFQYYEKEERGRGNFPDRFSARQFPNYSSELNVNALLLGDSALYLCASSLGPGVGNTEAFFGQGTRLTVV.